These T cell receptor beta chains were read from a single sample in a study of T cells after yellow fever vaccination. In TCRdb, the 5' RACE reads were re-called with MiXCR into one record per CDR3 protein. The sample has some 300,000 distinct CDR3 sequences; around 10% are singletons. The sequencing used CD4+ T cells sorted from PBMCs, collected 5 days after the yellow fever booster vaccination. These receptors were obtained from a man between 18 and 35 years old who received the YFV17D yellow fever vaccine. Both conserved end residues are part of each CDR3. D genes are given only for firm matches. Clone size, where shown, is once, few, many, or a class for clones that have expanded.

CASSIRDAGYTF	TGTGCCAGTAGTATAAGGGACGCGGGCTACACCTTC	TRBV19	NA	TRBJ1-2	many
CASSSLRGYGDTQYF	TGTGCCAGCAGCTCCCTCAGGGGCTATGGAGATACGCAGTATTTT	TRBV5-6	NA	TRBJ2-3	NA
CASSVGRGHVGETQYF	TGTGCCAGCAGCGTAGGAAGGGGGCACGTTGGAGAGACCCAGTACTTC	TRBV9	TRBD1	TRBJ2-5	NA
CASSPGGVRDTEAFF	TGTGCCAGCTCACCGGGGGGGGTAAGGGACACTGAAGCTTTCTTT	TRBV18	NA	TRBJ1-1	few
CSFHSGLAGSTDTQYF	TGCAGCTTCCATTCTGGACTAGCGGGGAGCACAGATACGCAGTATTTT	TRBV29-1	TRBD2	TRBJ2-3	NA
CASSPLGTGTPAGDTDTQYF	TGTGCCAGCTCACCACTCGGGACAGGGACGCCCGCAGGTGACACAGATACGCAGTATTTT	TRBV18	TRBD1	TRBJ2-3	NA
CASSLEDRNTGELFF	TGCGCCAGCAGCTTGGAGGACAGGAACACCGGGGAGCTGTTTTTT	TRBV5-1	NA	TRBJ2-2	NA
CASRTSGLNGELFF	TGTGCCAGCAGGACTAGCGGACTTAACGGGGAGCTGTTTTTT	TRBV7-2	TRBD2	TRBJ2-2	NA
CASSPQDDRGLFF	TGTGCCAGCAGCCCCCAAGACGACAGGGGGCTGTTTTTT	TRBV5-6	TRBD1	TRBJ2-2	few
CASSLDGPPSSYEQYF	TGTGCCAGCAGCTTGGATGGACCTCCGAGCTCCTACGAGCAGTACTTC	TRBV5-4	NA	TRBJ2-7	few
CSARPFDRAVTGELFF	TGCAGTGCTAGACCCTTTGACAGGGCGGTCACCGGGGAGCTGTTTTTT	TRBV20-1	TRBD1	TRBJ2-2	few
CASSQDSWGAGELFF	TGTGCCAGCAGCCAAGATTCTTGGGGGGCCGGGGAGCTGTTTTTT	TRBV3-1	NA	TRBJ2-2	NA
CASSSGPGVNEQFF	TGTGCCAGCAGTTCCGGGCCAGGGGTGAATGAGCAGTTCTTC	TRBV12-3/TRBV12-4	NA	TRBJ2-1	few
CASSTLDRGSQETQYF	TGTGCCAGCAGCACGCTTGACAGGGGGAGTCAAGAGACCCAGTACTTC	TRBV7-9	TRBD1	TRBJ2-5	few
CASSLGTGETDTQYF	TGCGCCAGCAGCCTCGGGACAGGGGAGACAGATACGCAGTATTTT	TRBV4-3	TRBD1	TRBJ2-3	few
CASSVRGIRDTQYF	TGTGCCAGCAGCGTAAGGGGGATTAGAGATACGCAGTATTTT	TRBV9	NA	TRBJ2-3	NA
CASSALAGATDTQYF	TGCGCCAGCAGCGCTCTAGCGGGGGCCACAGATACGCAGTATTTT	TRBV5-1	TRBD2	TRBJ2-3	many
CSARGGRGLFYGYTF	TGCAGTGCTAGAGGTGGCAGGGGGCTTTTCTATGGCTACACCTTC	TRBV20-1	TRBD1	TRBJ1-2	NA
CSVRGERDRGNYGYTF	TGCAGCGTCCGAGGGGAGCGGGACAGGGGTAACTATGGCTACACCTTC	TRBV29-1	TRBD1	TRBJ1-2	NA
CASSQDLRGRTDTQYF	TGCGCCAGCAGCCAAGATTTGCGGGGCCGCACAGATACGCAGTATTTT	TRBV4-1	NA	TRBJ2-3	NA
CASSRRTSEGDEQFF	TGTGCCAGCAGTCGACGGACTAGCGAAGGCGATGAGCAGTTCTTC	TRBV6-6	TRBD2	TRBJ2-1	NA
CASSDYREGSPLHF	TGTGCCAGCAGTGATTACAGGGAGGGTTCACCCCTCCACTTT	TRBV2	NA	TRBJ1-6	NA
CASSLSSLFETQYF	TGTGCCAGCAGCTTGTCCTCCCTCTTCGAGACCCAGTACTTC	TRBV5-6	NA	TRBJ2-5	NA
CASSTTGTPSNTQYF	TGTGCCAGCAGTACCACCGGCACCCCGTCGAATACGCAGTATTTT	TRBV7-3	NA	TRBJ2-3	NA
CSARGGSGQPQHF	TGCAGTGCTCGGGGGGGGAGCGGGCAGCCCCAGCATTTT	TRBV20-1	NA	TRBJ1-5	few
CASSLVRGWHNEQFF	TGTGCCAGCAGTTTAGTCAGGGGATGGCACAATGAGCAGTTCTTC	TRBV12-3/TRBV12-4	NA	TRBJ2-1	NA
CSAGTSGGKGEQFF	TGCAGTGCTGGGACTAGCGGGGGGAAAGGTGAGCAGTTCTTC	TRBV20-1	TRBD2	TRBJ2-1	NA
CASSQEVPTLLNTGELFF	TGTGCCAGCAGCCAAGAAGTCCCGACCTTATTGAACACCGGGGAGCTGTTTTTT	TRBV4-2	NA	TRBJ2-2	many
CASSPQGQGAYGYTF	TGTGCCAGCAGTCCACAGGGACAGGGGGCTTACGGCTACACCTTC	TRBV27	TRBD1	TRBJ1-2	many